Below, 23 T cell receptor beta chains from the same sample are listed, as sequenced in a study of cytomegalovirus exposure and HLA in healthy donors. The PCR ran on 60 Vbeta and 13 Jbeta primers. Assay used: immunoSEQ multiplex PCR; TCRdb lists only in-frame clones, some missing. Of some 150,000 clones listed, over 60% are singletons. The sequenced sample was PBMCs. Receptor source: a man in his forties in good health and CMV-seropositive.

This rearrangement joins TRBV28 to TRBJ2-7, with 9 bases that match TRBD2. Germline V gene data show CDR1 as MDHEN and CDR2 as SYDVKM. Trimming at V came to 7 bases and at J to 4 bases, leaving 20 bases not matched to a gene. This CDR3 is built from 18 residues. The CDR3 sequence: CASKGGQGIGLAGYEQYF. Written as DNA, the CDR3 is TGTGCCAGCAAAGGCGGGCAGGGTATTGGGCTAGCGGGATACGAGCAGTACTTC.

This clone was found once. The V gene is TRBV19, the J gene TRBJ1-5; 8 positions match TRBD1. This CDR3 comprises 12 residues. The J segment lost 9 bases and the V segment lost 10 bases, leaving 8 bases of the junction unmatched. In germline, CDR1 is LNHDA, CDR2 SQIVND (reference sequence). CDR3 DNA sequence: TGTGCCACTAACGGACAGGGTGGGCCCCAGCATTTT. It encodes CATNGQGGPQHF.

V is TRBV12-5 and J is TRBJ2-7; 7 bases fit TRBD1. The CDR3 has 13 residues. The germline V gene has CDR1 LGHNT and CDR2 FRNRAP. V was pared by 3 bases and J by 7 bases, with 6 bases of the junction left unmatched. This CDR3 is CASGFYRGGEQYF. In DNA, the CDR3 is TGTGCTAGTGGTTTTTACAGGGGTGGAGAGCAGTACTTC. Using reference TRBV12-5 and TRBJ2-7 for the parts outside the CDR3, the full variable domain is DARVTQTPRHKVTEMGQEVTMRCQPILGHNTVFWYRQTMMQGLELLAYFRNRAPLDDSGMPKDRFSAEMPDATLATLKIQPSEPRDSAVYFCASGFYRGGEQYFGPGTRLTVT.

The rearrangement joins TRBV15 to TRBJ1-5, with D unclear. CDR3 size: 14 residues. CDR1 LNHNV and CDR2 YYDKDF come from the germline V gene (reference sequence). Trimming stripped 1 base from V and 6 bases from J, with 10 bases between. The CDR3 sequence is CATSRGVEGQPQHF. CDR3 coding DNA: TGTGCCACCAGCAGAGGGGTGGAGGGTCAGCCCCAGCATTTT.

CDR3 in DNA: TGCGCCAGCAGCGGAGGACAGGGGGACTATGGCTACACCTTC. Its protein is CASSGGQGDYGYTF. V is TRBV5-1 and J is TRBJ1-2; 10 nucleotides align to TRBD1. V gave up 4 bases and J gave up 3 bases; unmatched junction bases: 3. Germline CDR1 and CDR2: SGHRS and YFSETQ. This CDR3 is built from 14 residues.

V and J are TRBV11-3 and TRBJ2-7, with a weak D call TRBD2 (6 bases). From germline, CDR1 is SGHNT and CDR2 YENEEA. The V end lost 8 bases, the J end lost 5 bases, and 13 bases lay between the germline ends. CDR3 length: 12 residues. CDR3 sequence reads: CASRLAPNEQYF. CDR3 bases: TGTGCCAGCCGGCTAGCGCCCAACGAGCAGTACTTC.

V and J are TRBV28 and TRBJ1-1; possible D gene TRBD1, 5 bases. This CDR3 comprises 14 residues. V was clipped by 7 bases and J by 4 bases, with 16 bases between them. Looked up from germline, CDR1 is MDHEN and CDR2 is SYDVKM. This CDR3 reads CASTPRGGSTEAFF. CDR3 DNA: TGTGCCAGCACCCCGCGTGGGGGGAGCACTGAAGCTTTCTTT.

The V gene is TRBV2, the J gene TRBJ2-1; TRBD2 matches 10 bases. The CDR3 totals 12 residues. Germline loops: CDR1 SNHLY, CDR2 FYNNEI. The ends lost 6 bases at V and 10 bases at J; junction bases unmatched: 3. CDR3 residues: CASSLSGGEQFF. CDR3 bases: TGTGCCAGCAGCCTTAGCGGGGGGGAGCAGTTCTTC. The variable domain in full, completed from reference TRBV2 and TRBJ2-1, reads EPEVTQTPSHQVTQMGQEVILRCVPISNHLYFYWYRQILGQKVEFLVSFYNNEISEKSEIFDDQFSVERPDGSNFTLKIRSTKLEDSAMYFCASSLSGGEQFFGPGTRLTVL.

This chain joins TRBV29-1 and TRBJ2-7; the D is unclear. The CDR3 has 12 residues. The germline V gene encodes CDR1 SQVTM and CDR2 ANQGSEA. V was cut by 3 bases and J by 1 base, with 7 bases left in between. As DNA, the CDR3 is TGCAGCGTTGATCCCAGTTCCTACGAGCAGTACTTC. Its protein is CSVDPSSYEQYF.

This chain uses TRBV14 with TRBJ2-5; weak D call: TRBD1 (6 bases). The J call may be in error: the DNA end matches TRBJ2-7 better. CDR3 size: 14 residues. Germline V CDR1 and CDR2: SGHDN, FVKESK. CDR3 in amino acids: CASSHYDRRYEQYF. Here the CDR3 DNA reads TGTGCCAGCAGCCACTACGACAGGAGATACGAGCAGTACTTC.

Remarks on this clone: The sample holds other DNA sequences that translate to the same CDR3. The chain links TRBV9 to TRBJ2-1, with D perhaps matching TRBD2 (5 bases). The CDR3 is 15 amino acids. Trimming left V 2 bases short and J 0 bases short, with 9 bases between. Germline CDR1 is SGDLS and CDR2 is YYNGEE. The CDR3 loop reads CASSVSGSSYNEQFF. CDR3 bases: TGTGCCAGCAGCGTTTCGGGGAGCTCCTACAATGAGCAGTTCTTC.

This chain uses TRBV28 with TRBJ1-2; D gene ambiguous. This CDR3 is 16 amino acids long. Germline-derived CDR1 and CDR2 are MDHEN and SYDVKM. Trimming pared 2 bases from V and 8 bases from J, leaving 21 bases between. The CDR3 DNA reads TGTGCCAGCAGTTTACCCGACTTAATGTCCCAGAGAGGCTACACCTTC. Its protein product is CASSLPDLMSQRGYTF.

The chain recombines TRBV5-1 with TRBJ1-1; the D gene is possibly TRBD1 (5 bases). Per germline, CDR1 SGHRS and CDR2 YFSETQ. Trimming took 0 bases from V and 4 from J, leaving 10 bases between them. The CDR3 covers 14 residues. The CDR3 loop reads CASSLEAGPTEAFF. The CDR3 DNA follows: TGCGCCAGCAGCTTGGAAGCAGGGCCCACTGAAGCTTTCTTT.

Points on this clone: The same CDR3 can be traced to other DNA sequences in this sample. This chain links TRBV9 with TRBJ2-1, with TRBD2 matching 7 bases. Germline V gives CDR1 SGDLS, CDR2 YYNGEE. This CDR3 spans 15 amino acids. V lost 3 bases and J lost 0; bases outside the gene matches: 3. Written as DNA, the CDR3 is TGTGCCAGCAGCGGAAGCGGGGTCTCCTACAATGAGCAGTTCTTC. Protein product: CASSGSGVSYNEQFF.

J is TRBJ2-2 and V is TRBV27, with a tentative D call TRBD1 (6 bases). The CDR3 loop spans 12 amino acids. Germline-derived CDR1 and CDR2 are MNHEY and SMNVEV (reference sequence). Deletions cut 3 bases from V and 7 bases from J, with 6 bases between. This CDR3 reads CASSFRGGELFF. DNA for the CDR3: TGTGCCAGCAGTTTCAGGGGCGGGGAGCTGTTTTTT.

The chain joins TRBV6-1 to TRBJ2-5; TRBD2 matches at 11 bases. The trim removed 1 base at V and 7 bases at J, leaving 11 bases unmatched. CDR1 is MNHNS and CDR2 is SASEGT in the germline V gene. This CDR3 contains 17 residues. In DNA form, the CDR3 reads TGTGCCAGCAGTGAAGACAGTAGCGGGAGGGCCGGAGGGACCCAGTACTTC. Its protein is CASSEDSSGRAGGTQYF.

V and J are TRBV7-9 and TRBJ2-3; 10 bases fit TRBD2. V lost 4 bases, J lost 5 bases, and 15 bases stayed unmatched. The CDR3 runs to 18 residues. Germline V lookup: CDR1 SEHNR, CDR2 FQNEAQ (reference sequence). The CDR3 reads CASSSQPYLAGVGDTQYF. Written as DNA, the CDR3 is TGTGCCAGCAGCTCCCAACCCTATCTAGCGGGAGTCGGAGATACGCAGTATTTT.

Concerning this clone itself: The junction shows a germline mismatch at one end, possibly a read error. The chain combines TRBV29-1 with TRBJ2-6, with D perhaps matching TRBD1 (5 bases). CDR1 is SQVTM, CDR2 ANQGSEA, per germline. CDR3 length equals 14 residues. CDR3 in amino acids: CSVEDISGANGLTF. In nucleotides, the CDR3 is TGCAGCGTTGAAGACATCTCTGGGGCCAACGGCCTGACTTTC.

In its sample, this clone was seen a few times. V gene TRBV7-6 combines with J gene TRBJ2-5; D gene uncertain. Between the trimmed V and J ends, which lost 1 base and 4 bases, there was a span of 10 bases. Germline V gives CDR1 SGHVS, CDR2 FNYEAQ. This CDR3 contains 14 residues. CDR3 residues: CASSLGPQRETQYF. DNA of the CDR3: TGTGCCAGCAGCTTAGGGCCCCAAAGAGAGACCCAGTACTTC.

For the CDR3, the DNA is TGTGCCAGCAGCACCCAAGGGACAGGGAATGAAAAACTGTTTTTT. Its protein product is CASSTQGTGNEKLFF. The chain couples TRBV7-9 to TRBJ1-4, with 9 bases identical to TRBD1. Per the germline V gene, CDR1 is SEHNR and CDR2 is FQNEAQ (reference sequence). V lost 5 bases and J lost 5; bases outside the gene matches: 6. The CDR3 contains 15 residues.

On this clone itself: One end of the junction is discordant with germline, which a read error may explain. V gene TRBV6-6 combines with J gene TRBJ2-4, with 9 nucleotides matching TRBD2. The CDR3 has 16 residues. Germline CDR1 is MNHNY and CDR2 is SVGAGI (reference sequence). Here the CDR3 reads CASSSSGALAKNSQYF. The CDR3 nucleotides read TGTGCCAGCAGTTCTAGCGGGGCCCTAGCCAAAAACAGTCAGTACTTC.

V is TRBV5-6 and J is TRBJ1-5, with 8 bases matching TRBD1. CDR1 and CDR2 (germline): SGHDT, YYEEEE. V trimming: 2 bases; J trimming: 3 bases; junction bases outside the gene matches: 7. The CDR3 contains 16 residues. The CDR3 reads CASSFRDRGNNQPQHF. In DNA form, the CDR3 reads TGTGCCAGCAGCTTCCGAGACAGGGGTAACAATCAGCCCCAGCATTTT.

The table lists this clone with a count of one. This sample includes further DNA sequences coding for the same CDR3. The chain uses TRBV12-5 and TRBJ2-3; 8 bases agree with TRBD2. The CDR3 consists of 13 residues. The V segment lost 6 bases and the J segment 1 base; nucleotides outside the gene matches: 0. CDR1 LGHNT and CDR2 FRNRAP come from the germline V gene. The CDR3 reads CASGTSGTDTQYF. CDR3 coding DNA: TGTGCTAGTGGGACTAGCGGCACAGATACGCAGTATTTT.